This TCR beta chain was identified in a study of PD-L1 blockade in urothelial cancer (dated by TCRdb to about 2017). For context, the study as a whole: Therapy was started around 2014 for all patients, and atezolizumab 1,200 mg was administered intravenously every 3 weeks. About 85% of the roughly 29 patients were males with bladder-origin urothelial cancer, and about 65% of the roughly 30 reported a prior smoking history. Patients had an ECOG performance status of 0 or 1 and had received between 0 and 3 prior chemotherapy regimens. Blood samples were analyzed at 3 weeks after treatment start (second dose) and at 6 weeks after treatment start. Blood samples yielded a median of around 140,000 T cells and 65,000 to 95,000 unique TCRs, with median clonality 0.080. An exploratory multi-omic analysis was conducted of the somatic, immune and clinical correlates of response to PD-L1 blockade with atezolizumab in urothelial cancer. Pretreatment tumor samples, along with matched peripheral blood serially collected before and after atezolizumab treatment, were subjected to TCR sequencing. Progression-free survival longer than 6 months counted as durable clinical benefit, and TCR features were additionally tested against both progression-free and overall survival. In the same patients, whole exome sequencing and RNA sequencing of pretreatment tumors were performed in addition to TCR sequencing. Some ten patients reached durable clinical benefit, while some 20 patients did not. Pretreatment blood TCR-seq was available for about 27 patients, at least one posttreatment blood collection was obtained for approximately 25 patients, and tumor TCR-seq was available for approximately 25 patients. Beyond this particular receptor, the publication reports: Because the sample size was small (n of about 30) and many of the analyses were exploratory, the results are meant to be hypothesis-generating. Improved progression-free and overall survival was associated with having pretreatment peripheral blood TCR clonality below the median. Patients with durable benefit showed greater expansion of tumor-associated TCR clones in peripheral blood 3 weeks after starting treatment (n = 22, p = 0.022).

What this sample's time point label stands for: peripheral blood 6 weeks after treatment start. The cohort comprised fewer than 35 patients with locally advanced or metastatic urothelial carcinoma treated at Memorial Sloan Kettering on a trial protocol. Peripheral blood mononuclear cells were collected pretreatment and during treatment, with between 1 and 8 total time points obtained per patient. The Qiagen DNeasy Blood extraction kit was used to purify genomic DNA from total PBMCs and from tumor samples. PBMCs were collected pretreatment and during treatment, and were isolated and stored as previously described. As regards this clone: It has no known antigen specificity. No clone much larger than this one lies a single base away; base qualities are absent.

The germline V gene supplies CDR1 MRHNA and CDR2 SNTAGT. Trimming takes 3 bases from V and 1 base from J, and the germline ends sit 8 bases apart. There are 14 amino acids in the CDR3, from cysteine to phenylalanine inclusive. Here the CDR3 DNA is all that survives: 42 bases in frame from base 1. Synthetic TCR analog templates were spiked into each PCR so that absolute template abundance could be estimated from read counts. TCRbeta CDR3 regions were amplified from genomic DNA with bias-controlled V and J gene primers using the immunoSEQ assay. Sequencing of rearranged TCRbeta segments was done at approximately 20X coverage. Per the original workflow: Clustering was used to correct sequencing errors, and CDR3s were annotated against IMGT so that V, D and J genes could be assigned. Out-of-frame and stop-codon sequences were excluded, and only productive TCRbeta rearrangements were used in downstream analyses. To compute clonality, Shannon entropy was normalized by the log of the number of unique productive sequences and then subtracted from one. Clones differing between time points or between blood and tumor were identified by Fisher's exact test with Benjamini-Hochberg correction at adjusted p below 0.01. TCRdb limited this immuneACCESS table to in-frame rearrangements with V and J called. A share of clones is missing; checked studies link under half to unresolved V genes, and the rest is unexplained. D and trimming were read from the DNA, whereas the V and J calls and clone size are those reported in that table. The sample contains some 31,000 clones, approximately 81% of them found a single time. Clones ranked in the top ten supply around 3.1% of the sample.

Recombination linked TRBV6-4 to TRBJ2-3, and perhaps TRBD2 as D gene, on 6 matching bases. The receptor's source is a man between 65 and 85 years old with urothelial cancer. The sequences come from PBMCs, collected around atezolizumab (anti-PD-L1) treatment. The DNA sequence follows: TGTGCCAGCAGTGAAACGGGGGGCACAGATACGCAGTATTTT. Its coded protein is CASSETGGTDTQYF.